Each of the 3 T cell receptor beta chains below was sequenced from the same sample in a study of shared clonotypes between healthy human individuals. Positively selected for CCR7, the CD45RO-negative cells used as naive CD8 cells excluded terminally differentiated effector memory CD45RA+ cells. Sequencing was performed with immunoSEQ multiplex PCR; in TCRdb, only in-frame clones are kept and a portion is missing. The table lists fewer than 1 million clones, just over 95% of them singletons. Sequencing was performed on naive CD8+ T cells sorted from blood. These receptors came from a man younger than 40 in good health.

The chain combines TRBV9 with TRBJ1-4; TRBD1 matches at 8 bases. Germline-derived CDR1 and CDR2 are SGDLS and YYNGEE. Losses at the gene ends were 0 bases for V and 8 bases for J; bases not matched to a gene: 6. The CDR3 is 15 amino acids. The CDR3 loop is CASSVDGRGHEKLFF. The CDR3, as DNA: TGTGCCAGCAGCGTAGATGGCAGGGGGCACGAAAAACTGTTTTTT.

The chain joins TRBV5-5 to TRBJ2-1; the match to TRBD2 covers 15 bases. Germline V CDR1 and CDR2: SGHKS, YYEKEE (reference sequence). V lost 4 bases to trimming and J lost 5 bases; unmatched junction nucleotides: 7. The CDR3 loop spans 17 amino acids. CDR3 sequence reads: CASSLGLAGGTNNEQFF. In nucleotides, the CDR3 is TGTGCCAGCAGCCTGGGACTAGCGGGAGGAACAAACAATGAGCAGTTCTTC.

This clone was observed a single time. The V call is TRBV7-6, the J call TRBJ2-1; 7 bases align to TRBD2. Trimming removed 1 base from V and 4 bases from J; junction bases left unmatched: 10. This CDR3 comprises 17 residues. From germline, CDR1 is SGHVS and CDR2 FNYEAQ. The CDR3: CASSLEEAGVWYNEQFF. CDR3 in DNA: TGTGCCAGCAGCTTAGAAGAGGCGGGAGTATGGTACAATGAGCAGTTCTTC.